The clone carrying this T cell receptor beta chain was recorded only once. Its matching antigen is unknown. The sample belongs to a study of OX40 agonist ivuxolimab in advanced cancers. In the study overall: With a range of roughly 20 to 80, age averaged 60 years, and around 80% were male. Three patients, one with hepatocellular carcinoma and two with cutaneous melanoma, achieved partial responses.

Germline loops: CDR1 SGHTA, CDR2 FQGNSA. The CDR3 runs 16 residues. V shed 2 bases and J 0 bases; nucleotides not matched to a gene: 5. Study-wide points: Low normalized T-cell clonal expansion also characterized some of the nonresponders. CD4+ and CD8+ blood T cells expanded clonally by week 6 at 0.1 to 3.0 mg/kg.

Data came from immunoSEQ multiplex PCR; TCRdb stores just in-frame clones and leaves some out. This table holds 53,000 or so clones, around 85% found once. The receptor was derived from an adult with an advanced solid tumor such as melanoma, head and neck, liver or kidney cancer. V and J are TRBV7-2 and TRBJ2-5; 8 bases map to TRBD2. This specimen was CD4+ or CD8+ T cells sorted from blood, taken in a trial of the OX40 agonist ivuxolimab. The CDR3 coding sequence is TGTGCCAGCAGCTTACAGGGACTAGGGGACCAAGAGACCCAGTACTTC. Its protein is CASSLQGLGDQETQYF.